This TCR beta chain was sequenced during a study of neurological immune-mediated disorders. As for the cDNA, it was generated by 5'RACE with 10-nucleotide random UMIs. TCRdb re-called the 5' RACE reads with MiXCR, one entry per CDR3 protein. The table shows about 20,000 distinct CDR3 sequences, with 27% occurring only once. The V gene's germline CDR1 is DFQATT and CDR2 SNEGSKA (reference sequence). V shed 0 bases and J shed 2 bases, with 10 bases lying between them. The CDR3 sequence is 14 residues long. This clonotype is medium-sized (0.01 to 0.1%). This chain connects TRBV20-1 to TRBJ2-5; possibly TRBD2 for D (5 bases). What was sequenced was PBMCs. The source is a man in his fifties or sixties with HTLV-1-associated myelopathy (HAM/TSP). The CDR3 protein is CSAREAGGQETQYF. DNA for the CDR3: TGCAGTGCTAGAGAGGCAGGAGGACAAGAGACCCAGTACTTC.